The 28 T cell receptor beta chains reported below all come from one sample, sequenced in a study of early T cells in non-severe SARS-CoV-2 infection. TCRdb ran MiXCR on the 5' RACE reads and lists one entry per CDR3 protein. This table holds 75,000 or so distinct CDR3 sequences, 14% found once. Material: whole blood. The receptors were gathered from an adult who was a healthcare worker with PCR-confirmed SARS-CoV-2 infection or an uninfected control (not recorded which).

This clonotype came up a few times. J is TRBJ2-7 and V is TRBV3-1; no definite D call. V was shortened by 2 bases and J by 3 bases, with 11 bases between the two germline ends. Germline V CDR1 and CDR2: LGHDT, YNNKEL (reference sequence). CDR3 length: 14 residues. This CDR3 reads CASSQFYGDYEQYF. The CDR3 coding sequence is TGTGCCAGCAGCCAATTCTATGGAGACTACGAGCAGTACTTC.

The genes are TRBV20-1 and TRBJ1-4; the match to TRBD1 covers 9 bases. V lost 6 bases and J lost 5; bases outside the gene matches: 10. This CDR3 contains 15 residues. In germline, CDR1 is DFQATT, CDR2 SNEGSKA (reference sequence). The CDR3 reads CSAPGTGTKNEKLFF. The CDR3 DNA reads as TGCAGTGCCCCCGGGACAGGGACTAAAAATGAAAAACTGTTTTTT.

In its sample, this clonotype was seen many times. The chain couples TRBV7-6 to TRBJ2-1; tentative D call: TRBD2 (6 bases). The CDR3 length is 13 residues. In germline, CDR1 is SGHVS, CDR2 FNYEAQ. The ends were cut back, 0 bases at V and 8 bases at J, with 8 bases in the middle. Here the CDR3 reads CASSLAGGDEQFF. As DNA, the CDR3 is TGTGCCAGCAGCTTAGCGGGAGGCGATGAGCAGTTCTTC.

Only a few counts were recorded for this clonotype. This rearrangement joins TRBV7-9 to TRBJ1-2; weak D call: TRBD1 (5 bases). The CDR3 contains 14 residues. CDR1 and CDR2 (germline): SEHNR, FQNEAQ (reference sequence). V shed 5 bases and J shed 6 bases, with 16 bases lying between them. In DNA, the CDR3 is TGTGCCAGCAGCCCCATAGACAGAGCCGATGGCTACACCTTC. Amino acid sequence: CASSPIDRADGYTF.

The V call is TRBV7-2, the J call TRBJ2-2; D remains ambiguous. Trimming cost V 8 bases and J 6 bases, with 13 bases left between them. This CDR3 spans 13 amino acids. Germline lookup yields CDR1 SGHTA and CDR2 FQGNSA. The chain's CDR3 is CASGPLSPGELFF. The CDR3 coding sequence is TGTGCCAGCGGGCCCTTGAGTCCCGGGGAGCTGTTTTTT. The full variable domain, in which reference TRBV7-2 and TRBJ2-2 provide the parts outside the CDR3, is GAGVSQSPSNKVTEKGKDVELRCDPISGHTALYWYRQSLGQGLEFLIYFQGNSAPDKSGLPSDRFSAERTGGSVSTLTIQRTQQEDSAVYLCASGPLSPGELFFGEGSRLTVL.

Remarks on this clonotype: This may arise from a read error, as a much more abundant clone is one base away. The genes are TRBV29-1 and TRBJ2-1; no clear D. Germline V gene data show CDR1 as SQVTM and CDR2 as ANQGSEA. Deletions cut 6 bases from V and 0 bases from J, with 12 bases between. This CDR3 has 14 residues. The CDR3 DNA follows: TGCAGCGTGATTGGTGGTAGCTCCTACAATGAGCAGTTCTTC. It encodes CSVIGGSSYNEQFF.

The rearrangement joins TRBV19 to TRBJ2-4, with D possibly TRBD2 on 5 matching bases. This CDR3 contains 15 residues. Trimming cost V 4 bases and J 5 bases, with 15 bases left between them. The germline V gene encodes CDR1 LNHDA and CDR2 SQIVND (reference sequence). This CDR3 reads CASSTGPGNQNIQYF. The CDR3 DNA reads as TGTGCCAGTAGTACCGGACCCGGGAACCAAAACATTCAGTACTTC.

This chain connects TRBV5-1 to TRBJ2-3, with 8 positions matching TRBD1. CDR1 and CDR2 (germline): SGHRS, YFSETQ. The CDR3 is made up of 13 amino acids. Losses at the gene ends were 1 base for V and 6 bases for J; bases not matched to a gene: 1. The CDR3 sequence: CASSLTGGDTQYF. The CDR3 DNA reads TGCGCCAGCAGCTTGACAGGGGGGGATACGCAGTATTTT.

This chain uses TRBV5-1 with TRBJ2-1; 11 bases are shared with TRBD2. Unmatched junction bases numbered 5, after V lost 2 bases and J lost 4 bases. Germline V gives CDR1 SGHRS, CDR2 YFSETQ. The CDR3 totals 16 residues. As DNA, the CDR3 is TGCGCCAGCAGCTTAACCGGGACTAGCGGTTACAATGAGCAGTTCTTC. Translation gives CASSLTGTSGYNEQFF.

CDR3 amino acids: CASSPGTSMNTEAFF. CDR3 nucleotide sequence: TGTGCCAGCAGCCCTGGGACATCCATGAACACTGAAGCTTTCTTT. The rearrangement joins TRBV11-1 to TRBJ1-1; maybe TRBD1 (6 bases). From germline, CDR1 is SGHAT and CDR2 FQDESV (reference sequence). The V end lost 5 bases, the J end lost 0 bases, and 13 bases lay between the germline ends. The CDR3 runs 15 residues.

The rearrangement joins TRBV12-3 or TRBV12-4 to TRBJ2-2; D perhaps matches TRBD1 (5 bases). CDR3 size: 14 residues. With 6 bases removed from V and 9 bases from J, the gap between germline ends came to 17 bases. As DNA, the CDR3 is TGTGCCAGCAGCCACGACAGAACCCTCCGGGAGCTGTTTTTT. As protein: CASSHDRTLRELFF.

This rearrangement joins TRBV3-1 to TRBJ1-1; D perhaps matches TRBD1 (6 bases). The germline V gene has CDR1 LGHDT and CDR2 YNNKEL (reference sequence). V dropped 4 bases and J dropped 1 base, with 10 bases sitting between them. The CDR3 totals 14 residues. CDR3 protein: CASSPQGTNTEAFF. Written as DNA, the CDR3 is TGTGCCAGCAGCCCTCAGGGGACGAACACTGAAGCTTTCTTT. Full variable domain (remainder filled in from reference TRBV3-1 and TRBJ1-1): DTAVSQTPKYLVTQMGNDKSIKCEQNLGHDTMYWYKQDSKKFLKIMFSYNNKELIINETVPNRFSPKSPDKAHLNLHINSLELGDSAVYFCASSPQGTNTEAFFGQGTRLTVV.

The chain uses TRBV6-2 or TRBV6-3 and TRBJ1-4; 8 bases fit TRBD1. The junction had 6 bases not matched to a gene; V was cut back by 2 bases and J by 7 bases. The CDR3 loop spans 15 amino acids. CDR1 and CDR2 (germline): MNHEY, SVGEGT. CDR3 coding DNA: TGTGCCAGCAGTTACGGGACAGGACCTCTTGAAAAACTGTTTTTT. This codes for CASSYGTGPLEKLFF.

The chain carries TRBV5-1 and TRBJ2-3; 8 positions match TRBD1. The CDR3 length is 13 residues. Per germline, CDR1 SGHRS and CDR2 YFSETQ. With V trimmed by 3 bases and J by 4 bases, 1 base remained unmatched. The CDR3: CASSSGQADTQYF. The DNA for the CDR3 is TGCGCCAGCAGCTCGGGACAGGCAGATACGCAGTATTTT.

The rearrangement links TRBV3-1 to TRBJ1-5; the match to TRBD1 covers 9 bases. J lost 6 bases, V lost 0 bases, and 6 bases had no gene match. The CDR3 sequence is 16 residues long. Germline V CDR1 and CDR2: LGHDT, YNNKEL (reference sequence). As DNA, the CDR3 is TGTGCCAGCAGCCAAGATAAGGGACAGGGAACTCAGCCCCAGCATTTT. Its protein product is CASSQDKGQGTQPQHF.

The chain is built from TRBV9 and TRBJ1-1; D uncertain. The germline V gene has CDR1 SGDLS and CDR2 YYNGEE. V was clipped by 3 bases and J by 1 base, with 7 bases between them. The CDR3 has 13 amino acids. This CDR3 reads CASSESQNTEAFF. CDR3 nucleotides: TGTGCCAGCAGCGAAAGTCAGAACACTGAAGCTTTCTTT.

This clonotype was detected only a few times. This chain connects TRBV18 to TRBJ1-1; no clear D. The CDR3 sequence is 13 residues long. V gave up 1 base and J gave up 1 base, with 4 bases separating them. Germline CDR1 KGHSH, CDR2 LQKENI. The CDR3 sequence: CASSPLQNTEAFF. As DNA, the CDR3 is TGTGCCAGCTCACCACTGCAGAACACTGAAGCTTTCTTT.

The genes are TRBV6-5 and TRBJ1-1; TRBD1 agrees at 7 bases. The CDR3 loop spans 17 amino acids. The germline V gene encodes CDR1 MNHEY and CDR2 SVGAGI. With V trimmed by 6 bases and J by 0 bases, 13 bases remained unmatched. The CDR3 protein is CASRTRGYGSMNTEAFF. CDR3 nucleotide sequence: TGTGCCAGCAGAACCAGGGGGTATGGATCAATGAACACTGAAGCTTTCTTT.

As to this clonotype: This may be a read error, as it is one base from a much larger clone. The chain combines TRBV12-3 or TRBV12-4 with TRBJ1-1, with D perhaps matching TRBD1 (5 bases). This CDR3 has 13 residues. The V gene lost 5 bases and the J gene lost 0 bases, with 7 bases spanning the gap. The CDR3 is CASSKTVNTEAFF. The CDR3 DNA sequence: TGTGCCAGCAGTAAGACAGTGAACACTGAAGCTTTCTTT.

This clonotype occurred a few times. V and J are TRBV21-1 and TRBJ1-4; the table gives TRBD1 as D, unverified against the DNA. TRBV21-1 is an annotated pseudogene. CDR3 size: 15 residues. CDR3: CASSKKGAENEKLFF. CDR3 in DNA: TGTGCCAGCAGCAAAAAAGGCGCGGAGAATGAAAAACTGTTTTTT.

This clonotype was found a few times. The CDR3 protein is CASKPGATYGYTF. The CDR3 region has the DNA TGTGCCAGCAAGCCCGGGGCGACCTATGGCTACACCTTC. The rearrangement joins TRBV2 to TRBJ1-2; TRBD1 is a possible D gene (5 bases). The V gene lost 7 bases and the J gene lost 4 bases, with 13 bases spanning the gap. The germline gives CDR1 SNHLY, CDR2 FYNNEI. The CDR3 runs to 13 residues.

The rearrangement joins TRBV4-2 to TRBJ1-3; D gene unclear. Germline CDR1 LGHNA, CDR2 YNFKEQ. CDR3 length equals 16 residues. Trimming shortened V by 0 bases and J by 0 bases, and 9 bases separated the two germline ends. The CDR3 region has the DNA TGTGCCAGCAGCCAAGATTACGGATACTCTGGAAACACCATATATTTT. As protein: CASSQDYGYSGNTIYF.

V and J are TRBV12-3 or TRBV12-4 and TRBJ2-2, with a tentative D call TRBD2 (5 bases). The CDR3 has 15 amino acids. The CDR3 nucleotides read TGTGCGGGCGGGCCAAACTTATCGAACACCGGGGAGCTGTTTTTT. Amino acids: CAGGPNLSNTGELFF.

The rearrangement uses TRBV10-3 and TRBJ2-2; possible D gene TRBD2, 5 bases. The germline V gene has CDR1 ENHRY and CDR2 SYGVKD. There are 14 residues in the CDR3. Trimming cost V 8 bases and J 0 bases, with 10 bases left between them. Here the CDR3 DNA reads TGTGCCATCGCCGGAGGCGCGAACACCGGGGAGCTGTTTTTT. Translation gives CAIAGGANTGELFF.

The chain has TRBV7-6 and TRBJ2-7; maybe TRBD1 (5 bases). Germline-derived CDR1 and CDR2 are SGHVS and FNYEAQ. This CDR3 region has 15 residues. V lost 6 bases and J 1 base, leaving 16 bases between the germline ends. The CDR3 here is CASSPLSQGSYEQYF. The CDR3 region has the DNA TGTGCCAGCAGTCCCCTCAGCCAGGGATCCTACGAGCAGTACTTC.

V and J are TRBV2 and TRBJ2-7; D unresolved. CDR1 is SNHLY, CDR2 FYNNEI, per germline. The V end was cut by 8 bases, the J end by 0 bases, with 14 bases between. The length of the CDR3 is 14 residues. Written as DNA, the CDR3 is TGTGCCAGCGGCCCGGCGGTGAACTCCTACGAGCAGTACTTC. Translating it yields CASGPAVNSYEQYF.

This clonotype is deemed medium-sized. V and J are TRBV7-2 and TRBJ1-5, with TRBD1 as a possible D gene (5 bases). Trimming cost V 8 bases and J 5 bases, with 10 bases left between them. Germline values: CDR1 SGHTA, CDR2 FQGNSA. The CDR3 totals 12 residues. Here the CDR3 DNA reads TGTGCCAGCGGCAGGGACCATCAGCCCCAGCATTTT. Amino acids: CASGRDHQPQHF.

This clonotype was recorded a few times. V and J are TRBV7-2 and TRBJ1-4; 8 bases fit TRBD1. Germline V gene lookup returns CDR1 SGHTA and CDR2 FQGNSA. The ends lost 1 base at V and 8 bases at J; junction bases unmatched: 3. The CDR3 is made up of 14 amino acids. CDR3 loop: CASSLGQGWEKLFF. DNA for the CDR3: TGTGCCAGCAGCTTAGGACAGGGGTGGGAAAAACTGTTTTTT. Full variable domain (missing parts from reference TRBV7-2 and TRBJ1-4): GAGVSQSPSNKVTEKGKDVELRCDPISGHTALYWYRQSLGQGLEFLIYFQGNSAPDKSGLPSDRFSAERTGGSVSTLTIQRTQQEDSAVYLCASSLGQGWEKLFFGSGTQLSVL.